This paragraph reports one T cell receptor beta chain. The sample comes from a study of blood T cell repertoires in COVID-19. Across the study: Material from acute and convalescent COVID-19 was sourced from the United States, Italy and Spain. T cells, B-cell-depleted T cells, or PBMCs supplied cDNA or gDNA.

V dropped 5 bases and J dropped 5; count of bases not matched to a gene: 8. This CDR3 has 14 amino acids. CDR1 is SGHVS, CDR2 FNYEAQ, per germline. In the authors' workflow: The assay estimated nucleated cells by amplifying reference gene primers. Only in-frame clones appear in the TCRdb table, and some are missing; sequencing was by immunoSEQ multiplex PCR. The V and J calls and clone size were taken over from that table, and D and trimming were inferred from the DNA. This table holds about 90,000 clones, approximately 78% found once. Sequencing input: peripheral blood. The J gene is TRBJ2-7, the V gene TRBV7-6; 8 bases agree with TRBD2. This TCR derives from a human donor in a cohort sampled during active COVID-19. The CDR3 DNA is TGTGCCAGCAGCCCAGGGGTAGCGGGAAACGAGCAGTACTTC. Translated: CASSPGVAGNEQYF. Variable domain in full (rest from reference TRBV7-6 and TRBJ2-7): GAGVSQSPRYKVTKRGQDVALRCDPISGHVSLYWYRQALGQGPEFLTYFNYEAQQDKSGLPNDRFSAERPEGSISTLTIQRTEQRDSAMYRCASSPGVAGNEQYFGPGTRLTVT.